The clone carrying this T cell receptor (beta chain) was detected only a few times. Its antigen is currently unknown. These data are taken from a study of T cell repertoires in cytomegalovirus infection. Study in general: Recently identified HLA-C-restricted and well-studied HLA-B-restricted CMV epitopes were used. Regarding the study as a whole: Accumulated public TCR beta family frequency recognized individuals carrying CMV together with the relevant HLA. The ex vivo response was dominated by HLA-C-restricted CMV-specific TCR beta clonotypes.

TCRdb analysed the reads with MiXCR anew, one entry per CDR3 protein. The table has roughly 150,000 distinct CDR3 sequences, approximately 21% seen once. The CDR3 sequence is 14 residues long. Per germline, CDR1 MDHEN and CDR2 SYDVKM. V dropped 7 bases and J dropped 4; count of bases not matched to a gene: 5. This rearrangement joins TRBV28 to TRBJ1-4, with 8 bases lining up with TRBD1. This clonotype was sampled from a human donor in good health (CMV status not recorded). Some clones in this sample may be carry-over from other donors' samples. The sample was CD8+ T cells from cultured PBMCs, taken from culture after CMV antigen stimulation. The CDR3: CASNADRVNEKLFF. In DNA form, the CDR3 reads TGTGCCAGCAATGCGGACAGGGTTAATGAAAAACTGTTTTTT.